This record covers a single T cell receptor beta chain. Its antigen is unidentified. This may stem from a read error, because a much larger clone lies one nucleotide away. Blood RNA was derived from unsorted whole blood, and germline DNA was extracted too. Around 4 milliliters of peripheral blood were drawn preoperatively. A primer in the constant region served to generate TCR beta cDNA from 500 to 600 ng of total RNA. ARM-PCR was slightly modified, and three nested multiplex PCR rounds with it gave rise to the TCR beta libraries. Investigators reported that the first two PCR rounds, at 10 to 11 cycles each, used TRBV1-TRBV30 forward primers with a C-beta reverse primer. TCRdb used MiXCR to reprocess the multiplex PCR reads, holding one entry per CDR3 protein. The repertoire has 300,000 to 350,000 distinct CDR3 sequences, almost 60% of them found once; the top ten carry about 15%. The data were obtained in a study of tumor-infiltrating lymphocytes in primary liver carcinoma. Study at large: Patients of both sexes were 30 to 69 years old.

Study-wide findings and caveats: Tumors reached a significantly greater top-250-clone fraction than blood did (p = 0.039).

This CDR3 is 15 amino acids long. V lost 6 bases and J 0 bases, leaving 11 bases between the germline ends. This clonotype was obtained from a woman younger than 45 with primary liver carcinoma and hepatitis B virus infection. Input material: peripheral blood. The chain recombines TRBV12-3 or TRBV12-4 with TRBJ2-2; TRBD2 is a possible D gene (5 bases). The CDR3 here is CASSRNGTNTGELFF. CDR3 nucleotide sequence: TGTGCCAGCAGCCGCAACGGGACGAACACCGGGGAGCTGTTTTTT.